The TCR beta chain under discussion was sequenced for a study of T cell responses to AZD1222 COVID-19 vaccine. This table comes from immunoSEQ multiplex PCR, and its TCRdb copy is limited to in-frame clones, with some not included. The sample has about 160,000 clones, roughly nine tenths seen once. The source is an adult who received the AZD1222 COVID-19 vaccine. Here the sequenced sample was peripheral blood, taken 28 days after the second AZD1222 dose.

CDR3 coding DNA: TGTGCCAGCAGCTTAGAGGCAGTAAGGAACACTGAAGCTTTCTTT. It is translated as CASSLEAVRNTEAFF. The chain combines TRBV7-6 with TRBJ1-1; D ambiguous. Germline V gives CDR1 SGHVS, CDR2 FNYEAQ. V was trimmed by 1 base and J by 1 base, leaving 10 bases between them. This CDR3 comprises 15 residues.